The rows below give T cell receptor beta chains drawn from one sample of a study of T cells in Graves' hyperthyroidism and ophthalmopathy. TCRdb itself ran the multiplex PCR reads through MiXCR, one entry per CDR3 protein. Among approximately 640,000 distinct CDR3 sequences listed, 17% were seen once. Material for sequencing was blood. Receptor source: a man aged 50 to 59 with Graves' hyperthyroidism. Each CDR3 is given with its conserved first and last residue. The D gene is left open where the match is weak. Only part of the rows carry a size: once, few, many, or a class if the clone is expanded.

j_call,v_call,d_call,clone_size,cdr3_aa,cdr3_nt
TRBJ2-3,TRBV19,-,-,CASGREPVTDTQYF,TGTGCCAGTGGGCGGGAACCCGTGACAGATACGCAGTATTTT
TRBJ2-7,TRBV9,TRBD2,few,CASSPSSGSLIEQYF,TGTGCCAGCAGCCCCTCTAGCGGTTCCTTAATCGAGCAGTACTTC
TRBJ2-3,TRBV10-2,-,-,CASRLRAPAGDTQYF,TGCGCCAGCAGACTCCGGGCCCCGGCTGGAGATACGCAGTATTTT
TRBJ2-1,TRBV20-1,TRBD2,many,CSALIGERGTYNEQFF,TGCAGTGCTTTGATAGGGGAGCGGGGCACCTACAATGAGCAGTTCTTC
TRBJ2-4,TRBV19,TRBD2,few,CASSRGLAGVETKNIQYF,TGTGCCAGTAGTAGGGGACTAGCGGGAGTCGAAACCAAAAACATTCAGTACTTC
TRBJ1-4,TRBV6-1,TRBD1,few,CASGETGDNEKLFF,TGTGCCAGCGGGGAGACAGGGGACAATGAAAAACTGTTTTTT
TRBJ2-7,TRBV10-3,TRBD2,many,CAISETGTSGRAYEQYF,TGTGCCATCAGTGAAACCGGGACTAGCGGGAGGGCCTACGAGCAGTACTTC
TRBJ1-1,TRBV6-2/TRBV6-3,TRBD1,many,CASSSVQGTLNTEAFF,TGTGCCAGCAGTTCGGTACAGGGGACCTTGAACACTGAAGCTTTCTTT
TRBJ2-7,TRBV30,TRBD2,-,CAWSPRGGRASLEQYF,TGTGCCTGGAGTCCACGAGGCGGGAGGGCCTCGCTAGAGCAGTACTTC
TRBJ2-5,TRBV2,-,-,CASSRRGVETQYF,TGTGCCAGCTCGAGGAGGGGGGTAGAGACCCAGTACTTC
TRBJ2-7,TRBV20-1,TRBD1,-,CSAGGQDAMYYEQYF,TGCAGTGCAGGTGGACAGGACGCCATGTACTACGAGCAGTACTTC
TRBJ2-1,TRBV27,TRBD2,-,CASSLTTSGRKVNEQFF,TGTGCCAGCAGTTTGACAACTAGCGGGAGGAAGGTGAATGAGCAGTTCTTC
TRBJ2-7,TRBV2,-,-,CASKGGSSSDEQYF,TGTGCCAGCAAGGGAGGCAGTTCTAGCGACGAGCAGTACTTC
TRBJ2-1,TRBV6-9,-,once,CASSYSKIKRAAYNEQFF,TGTGCCAGCAGTTACTCGAAAATAAAGAGGGCCGCTTACAATGAGCAGTTCTTC
TRBJ2-1,TRBV13,-,once,CASSQNRDLYNEQFF,TGTGCCAGCAGCCAAAACCGGGACTTATACAATGAGCAGTTCTTC
TRBJ1-6,TRBV12-3/TRBV12-4,TRBD1,many,CASRDRGNSPLHF,TGTGCCAGCAGGGACAGGGGTAATTCACCCCTCCACTTT
TRBJ1-1,TRBV2,-,many,CASSEFLGTSTEAFF,TGTGCCAGCAGTGAATTTCTGGGAACTTCCACTGAAGCTTTCTTT
TRBJ1-2,TRBV30,-,many,CAWSGRPPVGYTF,TGTGCCTGGTCGGGACGTCCCCCCGTGGGCTACACCTTC
TRBJ1-6,TRBV5-1,-,many,CASSWLRDGSPLHF,TGCGCCAGCAGCTGGTTGAGGGATGGTTCACCCCTCCACTTT
TRBJ2-7,TRBV3-1,-,few,CASSQGGAGGNEQYF,TGTGCCAGCAGCCAAGGAGGGGCAGGGGGGAACGAGCAGTACTTC
TRBJ1-1,TRBV27,-,many,CASSLHWGNTEAFF,TGTGCCAGCAGTTTGCACTGGGGGAACACTGAAGCTTTCTTT
TRBJ2-7,TRBV7-9,TRBD2,-,CASSLVGLAKLNGWYEQYF,TGTGCCAGCAGCTTAGTCGGACTAGCGAAACTAAACGGCTGGTACGAGCAGTACTTC
TRBJ1-2,TRBV30,-,many,CAWSPRPSYGYTF,TGTGCCTGGAGTCCTCGCCCGAGCTATGGCTACACCTTC
TRBJ1-4,TRBV19,-,-,CASSPSGTRSGGEKLFF,TGTGCCAGTAGTCCGTCCGGGACCAGAAGCGGGGGTGAAAAACTGTTTTTT
TRBJ2-1,TRBV2,TRBD2,many,CASKGTSGIINNEQFF,TGTGCCAGCAAGGGGACTAGCGGGATTATCAACAATGAGCAGTTCTTC
TRBJ1-1,TRBV19,-,-,CASSMTAENTEAFF,TGTGCCAGTAGTATGACAGCGGAGAACACTGAAGCTTTCTTT
TRBJ2-3,TRBV7-9,TRBD2,many,CASSRSGRRLRDTQYF,TGTGCCAGCAGCCGCAGCGGGAGGCGGTTAAGAGATACGCAGTATTTT
TRBJ2-7,TRBV29-1,-,few,CSVSPRASYEQYF,TGCAGCGTTTCTCCGAGGGCCTCCTACGAGCAGTACTTC
TRBJ2-7,TRBV12-3/TRBV12-4,TRBD2,many,CASSFEGLEDNEQYF,TGTGCCAGCAGTTTCGAGGGACTAGAAGATAACGAGCAGTACTTC